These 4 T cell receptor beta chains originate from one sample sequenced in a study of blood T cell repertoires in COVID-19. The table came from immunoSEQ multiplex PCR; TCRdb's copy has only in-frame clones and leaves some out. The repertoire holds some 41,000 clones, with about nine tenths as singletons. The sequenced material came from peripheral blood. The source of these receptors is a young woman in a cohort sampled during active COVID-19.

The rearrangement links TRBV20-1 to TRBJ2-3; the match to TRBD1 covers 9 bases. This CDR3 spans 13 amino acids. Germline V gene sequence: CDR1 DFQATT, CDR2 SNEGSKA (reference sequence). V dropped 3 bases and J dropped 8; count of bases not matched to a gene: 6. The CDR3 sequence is CSASARTGATQYF. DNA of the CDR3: TGCAGTGCTAGTGCCCGGACAGGGGCTACGCAGTATTTT.

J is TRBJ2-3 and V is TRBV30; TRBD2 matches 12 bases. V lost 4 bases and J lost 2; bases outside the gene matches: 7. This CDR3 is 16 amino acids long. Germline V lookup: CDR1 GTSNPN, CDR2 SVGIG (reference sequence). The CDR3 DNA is TGTGCCTGGACCTTGGGACTAGCGGGTCACACAGATACGCAGTATTTT. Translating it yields CAWTLGLAGHTDTQYF.

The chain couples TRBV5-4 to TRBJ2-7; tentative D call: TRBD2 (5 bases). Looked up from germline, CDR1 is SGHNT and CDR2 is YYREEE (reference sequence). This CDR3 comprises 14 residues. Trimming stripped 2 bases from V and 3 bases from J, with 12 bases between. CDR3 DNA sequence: TGTGCCAGCAGCTTCGGGCGAGGAGGCTACGAGCAGTACTTC. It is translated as CASSFGRGGYEQYF.

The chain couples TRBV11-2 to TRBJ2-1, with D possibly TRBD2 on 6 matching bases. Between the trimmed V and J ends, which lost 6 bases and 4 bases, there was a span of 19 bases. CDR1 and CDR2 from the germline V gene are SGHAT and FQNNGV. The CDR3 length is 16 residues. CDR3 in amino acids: CASSLATLGDYNEQFF. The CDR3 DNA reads TGTGCCAGCAGTCTAGCGACGCTGGGGGATTACAATGAGCAGTTCTTC.